This entry features one TCR beta chain sequence. These data belong to a study of STAT5B mutations in CD4+ large granular lymphocyte leukemia. This table comes from immunoSEQ multiplex PCR, and its TCRdb copy is limited to in-frame clones, with some not included. The sample contains around 43,000 clones, approximately 86% of which appear only once. The CDR3 consists of 13 residues. Germline lookup yields CDR1 SNHLY and CDR2 FYNNEI. V lost 2 bases and J 1 base, leaving 5 bases between the germline ends. Healthy controls were blood donor buffy coats. The V and J genes are TRBV2 and TRBJ1-1; D gene unclear. The TCR sequence derives from a human donor in good health. Source material: CD4+ T cells from blood buffy coats. The CDR3 DNA reads as TGTGCCAGCAGTGAAATAGCGAACACTGAAGCTTTCTTT. As protein: CASSEIANTEAFF.